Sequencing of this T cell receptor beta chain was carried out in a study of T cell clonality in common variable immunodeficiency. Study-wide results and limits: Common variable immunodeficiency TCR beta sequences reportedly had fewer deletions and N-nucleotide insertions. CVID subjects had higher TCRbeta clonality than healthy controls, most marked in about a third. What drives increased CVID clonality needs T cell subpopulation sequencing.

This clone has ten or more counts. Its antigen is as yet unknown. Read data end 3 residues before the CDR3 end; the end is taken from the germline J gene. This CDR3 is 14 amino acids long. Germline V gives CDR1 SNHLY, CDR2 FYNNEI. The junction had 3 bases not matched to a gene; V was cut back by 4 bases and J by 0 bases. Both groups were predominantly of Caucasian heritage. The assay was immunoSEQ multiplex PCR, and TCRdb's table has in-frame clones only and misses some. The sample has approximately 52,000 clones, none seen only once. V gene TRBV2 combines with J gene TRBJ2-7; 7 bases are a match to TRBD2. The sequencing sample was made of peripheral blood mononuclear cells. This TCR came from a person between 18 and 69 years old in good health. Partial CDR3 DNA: TGTGCCAGCAGTGGGCTAGCGGACTCCTACGAG. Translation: CASSGLADSYE. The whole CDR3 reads CASSGLADSYEQYF.